A selection of T cell receptor beta chains follows, all from one sample in a study of identifying expanded T cells in peripheral blood. Clones were read by immunoSEQ multiplex PCR, and TCRdb kept only the in-frame ones, dropping some. This sample has under 90,000 clones, with over 75% found just once. Sequenced material: blood. Receptor source: a person aged 18-70 years in good health. CDR3s include the opening cysteine and the closing phenylalanine or tryptophan. A D gene is named only where the DNA matches it firmly. The size field is filled for only some rows; it gives once, few, many or a size class.

v_gene: TRBV10-1
d_gene: TRBD2
abundance: .
j_gene: TRBJ2-1
CDR3nt: TGCGCCAGCAGTAGGACTAGCAGCGGGTACAATGAGCAGTTCTTC
CDR3aa: CASSRTSSGYNEQFF

v_gene: TRBV11-2
d_gene: TRBD2
abundance: .
j_gene: TRBJ2-1
CDR3nt: TGTGCCAGCAGCCCAAGCGGGAGCTCCTACAATGAGCAGTTCTTC
CDR3aa: CASSPSGSSYNEQFF

v_gene: TRBV9
d_gene: .
abundance: .
j_gene: TRBJ1-6
CDR3nt: TGTGCCAGCAGCGTAGATTGGGGTTCACCCCTCCACTTT
CDR3aa: CASSVDWGSPLHF

v_gene: TRBV9
d_gene: .
abundance: .
j_gene: TRBJ2-1
CDR3nt: TGTGCCAGCAGCGTAGTCGGGAAAGAGCAGTTCTTC
CDR3aa: CASSVVGKEQFF

v_gene: TRBV11-2
d_gene: TRBD1
abundance: .
j_gene: TRBJ1-2
CDR3nt: TGTGCCAGCAGCTTAGCGAGACGGGACAGGGCCACCTTC
CDR3aa: CASSLARRDRATF

v_gene: TRBV15
d_gene: .
abundance: .
j_gene: TRBJ2-5
CDR3nt: TGTGCCACCAGCAGAGATCTGAGGACCGACCAAGAGACCCAGTACTTC
CDR3aa: CATSRDLRTDQETQYF

v_gene: TRBV7-2
d_gene: TRBD2
abundance: .
j_gene: TRBJ2-7
CDR3nt: TGTGCCAGCAGCGCGGGACTAGCACCCTACGAGCAGTACTTC
CDR3aa: CASSAGLAPYEQYF

v_gene: TRBV7-9
d_gene: .
abundance: .
j_gene: TRBJ2-7
CDR3nt: TGTGCCAGCAGCCCCACGGGGATCCCGTACGAGCAGTACTTC
CDR3aa: CASSPTGIPYEQYF

v_gene: TRBV19
d_gene: .
abundance: .
j_gene: TRBJ2-3
CDR3nt: TGTGCCAGTAGTCCCCGACTGAGCACAGATACGCAGTATTTT
CDR3aa: CASSPRLSTDTQYF

v_gene: TRBV15
d_gene: .
abundance: few
j_gene: TRBJ2-2
CDR3nt: TGTGCCACCAGGGAGGGAAATGTTGGGGAGCTGTTTTTT
CDR3aa: CATREGNVGELFF

v_gene: TRBV6-5
d_gene: .
abundance: .
j_gene: TRBJ2-3
CDR3nt: TGTGCCAGCAGTTACGGGTGGGGCAGCACAGATACGCAGTATTTT
CDR3aa: CASSYGWGSTDTQYF

v_gene: TRBV15
d_gene: TRBD1
abundance: .
j_gene: TRBJ1-4
CDR3nt: TGTGCCACCAGCAGACAAACCCCAGACAGGGGAGGTGAAAAACTGTTTTTT
CDR3aa: CATSRQTPDRGGEKLFF

v_gene: TRBV6-1
d_gene: TRBD2
abundance: few
j_gene: TRBJ2-3
CDR3nt: TGTGCCAGCATTCTCTTCGGGGGGGGCACAGATACGCAGTATTTT
CDR3aa: CASILFGGGTDTQYF

v_gene: TRBV7-8
d_gene: .
abundance: .
j_gene: TRBJ2-5
CDR3nt: TGTGCCAGCAGCCCCTGGGACCAAGAGACCCAGTACTTC
CDR3aa: CASSPWDQETQYF

v_gene: TRBV2
d_gene: .
abundance: .
j_gene: TRBJ1-1
CDR3nt: TGTGCCAGCAGTGAGTCACCCAGGGTTTTCTTT
CDR3aa: CASSESPRVFF

v_gene: TRBV28
d_gene: TRBD2
abundance: .
j_gene: TRBJ2-1
CDR3nt: TGTGCCAGCAGTCCCGGACTAGCGGGGGTCCGGTTCTTC
CDR3aa: CASSPGLAGVRFF

v_gene: TRBV2
d_gene: TRBD1
abundance: .
j_gene: TRBJ1-4
CDR3nt: TGTGCCAGCAGACTTGACAGGGGTAATGAAAAACTGTTTTTT
CDR3aa: CASRLDRGNEKLFF

v_gene: TRBV5-1
d_gene: .
abundance: .
j_gene: TRBJ2-1
CDR3nt: TGCGCCAGCAGCTTGGACAATGAGCAGTTCTTC
CDR3aa: CASSLDNEQFF

v_gene: TRBV11-2
d_gene: .
abundance: few
j_gene: TRBJ2-5
CDR3nt: TGTGCCAGCAGCTTCTACGTTGGAGGTTCGTGGGGAGAGACCCAGTACTTC
CDR3aa: CASSFYVGGSWGETQYF

v_gene: TRBV10-1
d_gene: .
abundance: .
j_gene: TRBJ2-2
CDR3nt: TGCGCCAGCAGCCGGGCAGTTCCCGGGGAGCTGTTTTTT
CDR3aa: CASSRAVPGELFF

v_gene: TRBV13
d_gene: TRBD2
abundance: few
j_gene: TRBJ2-7
CDR3nt: TGTGCCAGCAGCTGGAGCCAGGCGGGAGGGTACCACGAGCAGTACTTC
CDR3aa: CASSWSQAGGYHEQYF

v_gene: TRBV9
d_gene: .
abundance: .
j_gene: TRBJ2-7
CDR3nt: TGTGCCAGCAGCGTAGCTACTAGCAGCCCCGAGCAGTACTTC
CDR3aa: CASSVATSSPEQYF

v_gene: TRBV19
d_gene: .
abundance: .
j_gene: TRBJ1-2
CDR3nt: TGTGCCATCAGGGACACAGTCTATGGCTACACCTTC
CDR3aa: CAIRDTVYGYTF

v_gene: TRBV5-6
d_gene: .
abundance: .
j_gene: TRBJ2-5
CDR3nt: TGTGCCAGCAGCATATACGGGGAAGAGACCCAGTACTTC
CDR3aa: CASSIYGEETQYF

v_gene: TRBV7-9
d_gene: .
abundance: .
j_gene: TRBJ2-1
CDR3nt: TGTGCCGGGGGGGGGCTAGCCCCAGGGGATGAGCAGTTCTTC
CDR3aa: CAGGGLAPGDEQFF

v_gene: TRBV7-2
d_gene: TRBD2
abundance: .
j_gene: TRBJ2-7
CDR3nt: TGTGCCAGCAGCTTAGATAGCGGGAGCTCCTACGAGCAGTACTTC
CDR3aa: CASSLDSGSSYEQYF

v_gene: TRBV5-4
d_gene: .
abundance: .
j_gene: TRBJ2-5
CDR3nt: TGTGCCAGCAGCGGGAAGCAGGGGGAGACCCAGTACTTC
CDR3aa: CASSGKQGETQYF

v_gene: TRBV2
d_gene: TRBD2
abundance: .
j_gene: TRBJ2-1
CDR3nt: TGTGCCAGCGGTCGGGGGGGACTTTACAATGAGCAGTTCTTC
CDR3aa: CASGRGGLYNEQFF

v_gene: TRBV4-3
d_gene: .
abundance: .
j_gene: TRBJ1-2
CDR3nt: TGCGCCAGCAGCCAAGAGTGGATTCAGGACTATGGCTACACCTTC
CDR3aa: CASSQEWIQDYGYTF

v_gene: TRBV19
d_gene: .
abundance: few
j_gene: TRBJ2-7
CDR3nt: TGTGCCAGTAGTCCCAGGGCCAACGAGCAGTACTTC
CDR3aa: CASSPRANEQYF

v_gene: TRBV19
d_gene: TRBD1
abundance: .
j_gene: TRBJ1-4
CDR3nt: TGTGCCAGTAGTATTTGGTGCCCCCAGGGGGGAGGGCATAATGAAAAACTGTTTTTT
CDR3aa: CASSIWCPQGGGHNEKLFF

v_gene: TRBV19
d_gene: .
abundance: .
j_gene: TRBJ2-5
CDR3nt: TGTGCCAGTAGTATTCGTCCAGGGAATCCAGAGACCCAGTACTTC
CDR3aa: CASSIRPGNPETQYF

v_gene: TRBV9
d_gene: TRBD1
abundance: .
j_gene: TRBJ2-3
CDR3nt: TGTGCCAGCAGCGCTCGACAGGGTTACACAGATACGCAGTATTTT
CDR3aa: CASSARQGYTDTQYF

v_gene: TRBV19
d_gene: .
abundance: .
j_gene: TRBJ1-3
CDR3nt: TGTGCCAGTAGTCCCGCCTCGAGCTCTGGAAACACCATATATTTT
CDR3aa: CASSPASSSGNTIYF

v_gene: TRBV4-3
d_gene: .
abundance: .
j_gene: TRBJ2-4
CDR3nt: TGCGCCAGCAGCCAAGAACCAGGGGTCAACATTCAGTACTTC
CDR3aa: CASSQEPGVNIQYF

v_gene: TRBV27
d_gene: TRBD1
abundance: .
j_gene: TRBJ1-1
CDR3nt: TGTGCCAGCAGCCCGTATTCGGACAGGGCCACTGAAGCTTTCTTT
CDR3aa: CASSPYSDRATEAFF

v_gene: TRBV5-1
d_gene: .
abundance: once
j_gene: TRBJ2-7
CDR3nt: TGCGCCAGCAGCTTGGACCTGACTACCAACTACGAGCAGTACTTC
CDR3aa: CASSLDLTTNYEQYF

v_gene: TRBV6-1
d_gene: .
abundance: .
j_gene: TRBJ1-3
CDR3nt: TGTGCCAGCATGCGGGATTATGGAAACACCATATATTTT
CDR3aa: CASMRDYGNTIYF

v_gene: TRBV6-4
d_gene: TRBD2
abundance: few
j_gene: TRBJ2-1
CDR3nt: TGTGCCAGCAGTGTAGCGGGAGGTTTGAATGAGCAGTTCTTC
CDR3aa: CASSVAGGLNEQFF

v_gene: TRBV9
d_gene: .
abundance: .
j_gene: TRBJ1-1
CDR3nt: TGTGCCAGCAGGGGGGAAGACACTGAAGCTTTCTTT
CDR3aa: CASRGEDTEAFF

v_gene: TRBV6-6
d_gene: .
abundance: .
j_gene: TRBJ1-4
CDR3nt: TGTGCCAGCATGGCAGATAATGAAAAACTGTTTTTT
CDR3aa: CASMADNEKLFF